Following are 14 T cell receptor beta chains from one sample sequenced in a study of blood T cell repertoires in COVID-19. The protocol was immunoSEQ multiplex PCR, while the TCRdb copy is restricted to in-frame clones and leaves out a portion. The sample contains about 280,000 clones, about 86% of which appear only once. The sequenced sample was peripheral blood. These receptors all stem from a woman between 70 and 85 years old with COVID-19, enrolled during active disease.

This clone was picked up one time. The chain is built from TRBV6-5 and TRBJ1-6; 7 bases match TRBD1. CDR1 and CDR2 from the germline V gene are MNHEY and SVGAGI. There are 15 residues in the CDR3. With V trimmed by 10 bases and J by 9 bases, 15 bases remained unmatched. The CDR3 region is CATWIRQGMISPLHF. The CDR3 DNA sequence: TGTGCCACCTGGATTAGACAGGGAATGATTTCACCCCTCCACTTT.

The gene calls are TRBV2 and TRBJ1-4; D perhaps matches TRBD1 (6 bases). This CDR3 contains 13 residues. The germline V and J ends were trimmed by 11 bases and 2 bases, with 12 bases remaining between them. CDR1 SNHLY and CDR2 FYNNEI come from the germline V gene. CDR3 sequence: CAGQRGTNEKLFF. DNA of the CDR3: TGTGCCGGACAGAGGGGTACTAATGAAAAACTGTTTTTT.

The gene calls are TRBV7-2 and TRBJ1-1; possible D gene TRBD1, 5 bases. Germline values: CDR1 SGHTA, CDR2 FQGNSA. The CDR3 is 15 residues long. V lost 0 bases to trimming and J lost 0 bases, with 8 bases between them. The CDR3 loop reads CASSLAPGLNTEAFF. The CDR3, as DNA: TGTGCCAGCAGCTTAGCTCCAGGGCTGAACACTGAAGCTTTCTTT.

The chain carries TRBV18 and TRBJ1-2; 7 positions match TRBD1. There are 15 residues in the CDR3. The J segment lost 1 base and the V segment lost 4 bases, leaving 6 bases of the junction unmatched. CDR1 is KGHSH, CDR2 LQKENI, per germline. The CDR3 reads CASSLDRVVNYGYTF. The CDR3, as DNA: TGTGCCAGCTCACTAGACAGGGTCGTTAACTATGGCTACACCTTC.

The chain links TRBV6-5 to TRBJ2-7, with 7 bases that match TRBD2. The junction had 4 bases not matched to a gene; V was cut back by 6 bases and J by 5 bases. From germline, CDR1 is MNHEY and CDR2 SVGAGI. The CDR3 is made up of 12 amino acids. CDR3 residues: CASSYGGNEQYF. CDR3 coding DNA: TGTGCCAGCAGCTACGGGGGGAACGAGCAGTACTTC.

This CDR3 reads CASSSPGGYYGYTF. The DNA of the CDR3 is TGTGCCAGTAGTAGTCCGGGGGGTTACTATGGCTACACCTTC. V usage is TRBV19 and J usage is TRBJ1-2; TRBD1 might be the D (5 bases). Germline CDR1 is LNHDA and CDR2 is SQIVND (reference sequence). This CDR3 is built from 14 residues. The ends were cut back, 4 bases at V and 3 bases at J, with 12 bases in the middle.

CDR3 DNA: TGTGCCACCGGGGGGACAGGGGATTCGGAGACCCAGTACTTC. It translates to CATGGTGDSETQYF. The rearrangement links TRBV24-1 to TRBJ2-5; 10 bases fit TRBD1. The J segment lost 5 bases and the V segment lost 9 bases, leaving 8 bases of the junction unmatched. This CDR3 comprises 14 residues. Germline CDR1 is KGHDR and CDR2 is SFDVKD.

The CDR3 bases are TGTGCTAGTGGTTTGGTAGTAGGACAGCAGAACACTGAAGCTTTCTTT. This translates into CASGLVVGQQNTEAFF. The chain uses TRBV12-5 and TRBJ1-1; perhaps TRBD1 as D (6 bases). CDR1 LGHNT and CDR2 FRNRAP come from the germline V gene. Trimming cost V 0 bases and J 1 base, with 12 bases left between them. This CDR3 spans 16 amino acids.

The rearrangement joins TRBV19 to TRBJ1-6, with D possibly TRBD1 on 6 matching bases. Trimming pared 4 bases from V and 6 bases from J, leaving 13 bases between. The CDR3 sequence is 15 residues long. Per the germline V gene, CDR1 is LNHDA and CDR2 is SQIVND (reference sequence). The CDR3 loop reads CASSTRDMTNSPLHF. CDR3 nucleotide sequence: TGTGCCAGTAGTACCCGGGACATGACTAATTCACCCCTCCACTTT. The full variable domain, with the rest looked up from reference TRBV19 and TRBJ1-6, is DGGITQSPKYLFRKEGQNVTLSCEQNLNHDAMYWYRQDPGQGLRLIYYSQIVNDFQKGDIAEGYSVSREKKESFPLTVTSAQKNPTAFYLCASSTRDMTNSPLHFGNGTRLTVT.

The rearrangement links TRBV2 to TRBJ2-4; TRBD1 agrees at 8 bases. Germline trimming cut 5 bases from V and 0 bases from J; bases unmatched to any gene: 6. Germline CDR1 reads SNHLY; CDR2 reads FYNNEI. This CDR3 comprises 16 residues. The CDR3 DNA reads as TGTGCCAGCAGTCCCGGACAGGGATCAGCCAAAAACATTCAGTACTTC. This sequence encodes CASSPGQGSAKNIQYF.

The gene calls are TRBV7-2 and TRBJ2-7; 7 nucleotides align to TRBD1. The germline gives CDR1 SGHTA, CDR2 FQGNSA. This CDR3 spans 14 amino acids. V was pared by 2 bases and J by 4 bases, with 5 bases of the junction left unmatched. The CDR3 protein is CASSLKGGTYEQYF. Here the CDR3 DNA reads TGTGCCAGCAGCTTAAAAGGGGGCACGTACGAGCAGTACTTC. The whole variable domain, remainder taken from reference TRBV7-2 and TRBJ2-7, is GAGVSQSPSNKVTEKGKDVELRCDPISGHTALYWYRQSLGQGLEFLIYFQGNSAPDKSGLPSDRFSAERTGGSVSTLTIQRTQQEDSAVYLCASSLKGGTYEQYFGPGTRLTVT.

This rearrangement joins TRBV28 to TRBJ2-1, with 7 bases fitting TRBD1. Trimming removed 4 bases from V and 6 bases from J; junction bases left unmatched: 6. CDR3 length: 14 residues. Germline values: CDR1 MDHEN, CDR2 SYDVKM. DNA of the CDR3: TGTGCCAGCAGTTCGACCCCAGGGGGCAATGAGCAGTTCTTC. Encoded protein: CASSSTPGGNEQFF.

The V and J genes are TRBV18 and TRBJ1-4; TRBD1 might be the D (6 bases). Germline V lookup: CDR1 KGHSH, CDR2 LQKENI. V lost 2 bases, J lost 6 bases, and 13 bases lay in between. The CDR3 has 15 residues. CDR3 region: CASSPNGGPYEKLFF. The CDR3 nucleotides read TGTGCCAGCTCACCAAACGGGGGGCCATATGAAAAACTGTTTTTT.

This sequence joins TRBV6-2 or TRBV6-3 and TRBJ1-1; the match to TRBD1 covers 8 bases. The CDR3 has 16 residues. V trimming: 0 bases; J trimming: 5 bases; junction bases outside the gene matches: 8. Germline V gene sequence: CDR1 MNHEY, CDR2 SVGEGT. The CDR3 protein is CASSYSPPRQGTEAFF. The CDR3, as DNA: TGTGCCAGCAGTTACTCTCCGCCGAGACAGGGGACTGAAGCTTTCTTT.